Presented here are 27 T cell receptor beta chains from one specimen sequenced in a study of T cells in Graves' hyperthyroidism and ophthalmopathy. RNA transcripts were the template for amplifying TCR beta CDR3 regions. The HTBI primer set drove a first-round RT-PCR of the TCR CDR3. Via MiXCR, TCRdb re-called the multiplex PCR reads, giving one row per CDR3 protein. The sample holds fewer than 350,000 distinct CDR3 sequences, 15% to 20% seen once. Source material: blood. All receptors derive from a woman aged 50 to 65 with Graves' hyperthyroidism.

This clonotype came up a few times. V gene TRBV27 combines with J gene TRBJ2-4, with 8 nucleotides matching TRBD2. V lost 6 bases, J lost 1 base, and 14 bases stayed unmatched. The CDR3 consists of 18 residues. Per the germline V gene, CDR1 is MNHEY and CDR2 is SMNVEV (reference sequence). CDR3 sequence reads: CASSPLGSGGNAKNIQYF. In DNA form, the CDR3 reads TGTGCCAGCAGCCCTCTCGGAAGCGGGGGAAACGCCAAAAACATTCAGTACTTC.

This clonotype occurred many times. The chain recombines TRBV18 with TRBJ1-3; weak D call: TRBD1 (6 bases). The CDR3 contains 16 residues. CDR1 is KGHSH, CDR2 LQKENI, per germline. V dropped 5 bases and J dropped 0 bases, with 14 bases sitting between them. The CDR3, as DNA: TGTGCCAGCTCAGACCGGGACATTAACTCTGGAAACACCATATATTTT. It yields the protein CASSDRDINSGNTIYF.

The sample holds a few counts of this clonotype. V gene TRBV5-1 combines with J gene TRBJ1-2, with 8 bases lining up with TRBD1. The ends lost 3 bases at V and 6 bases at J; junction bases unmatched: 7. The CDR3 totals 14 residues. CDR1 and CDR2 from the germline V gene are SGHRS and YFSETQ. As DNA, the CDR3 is TGCGCCAGCAGCTCGGGACAGGTGATCGATGGCTACACCTTC. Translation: CASSSGQVIDGYTF.

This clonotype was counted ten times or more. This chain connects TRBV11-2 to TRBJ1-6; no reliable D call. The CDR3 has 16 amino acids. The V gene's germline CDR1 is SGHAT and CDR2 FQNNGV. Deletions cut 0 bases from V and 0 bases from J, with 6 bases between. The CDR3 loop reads CASSLEWSSYNSPLHF. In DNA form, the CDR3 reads TGTGCCAGCAGCTTAGAATGGAGCTCCTATAATTCACCCCTCCACTTT.

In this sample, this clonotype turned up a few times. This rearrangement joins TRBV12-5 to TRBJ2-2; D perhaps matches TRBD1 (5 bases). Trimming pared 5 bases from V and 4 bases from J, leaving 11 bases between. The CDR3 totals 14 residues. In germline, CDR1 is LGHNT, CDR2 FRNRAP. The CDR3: CASGAGFGTGELFF. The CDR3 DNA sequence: TGTGCTAGTGGTGCAGGGTTTGGCACCGGGGAGCTGTTTTTT.

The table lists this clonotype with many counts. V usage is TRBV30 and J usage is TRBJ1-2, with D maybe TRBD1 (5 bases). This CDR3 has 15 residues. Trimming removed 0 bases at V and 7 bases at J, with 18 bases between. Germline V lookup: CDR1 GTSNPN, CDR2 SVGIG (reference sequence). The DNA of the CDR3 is TGTGCCTGGAGTGTAAAGTGGTCAGGGTCGAGTGGCTACACCTTC. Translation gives CAWSVKWSGSSGYTF.

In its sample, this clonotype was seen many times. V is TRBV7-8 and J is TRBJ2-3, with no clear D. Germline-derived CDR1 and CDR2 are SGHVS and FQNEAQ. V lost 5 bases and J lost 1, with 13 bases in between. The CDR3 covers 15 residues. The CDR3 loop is CASSVDVLRTDTQYF. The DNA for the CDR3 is TGTGCCAGCAGCGTCGACGTGCTGCGCACAGATACGCAGTATTTT.

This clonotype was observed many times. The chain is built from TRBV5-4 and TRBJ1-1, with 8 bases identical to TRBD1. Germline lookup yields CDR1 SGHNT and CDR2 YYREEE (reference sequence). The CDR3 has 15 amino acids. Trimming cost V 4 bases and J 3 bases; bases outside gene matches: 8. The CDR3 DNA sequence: TGTGCCAGCAGCCCTGGGCAGGGGGCTTACACTGAAGCTTTCTTT. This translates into CASSPGQGAYTEAFF. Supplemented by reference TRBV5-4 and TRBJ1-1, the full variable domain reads ETGVTQSPTHLIKTRGQQVTLRCSSQSGHNTVSWYQQALGQGPQFIFQYYREEENGRGNFPPRFSGLQFPNYSSELNVNALELDDSALYLCASSPGQGAYTEAFFGQGTRLTVV.

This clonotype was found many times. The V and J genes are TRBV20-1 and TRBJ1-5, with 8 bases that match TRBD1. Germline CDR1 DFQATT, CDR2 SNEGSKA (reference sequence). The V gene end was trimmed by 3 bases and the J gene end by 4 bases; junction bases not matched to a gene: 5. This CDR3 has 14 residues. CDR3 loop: CSASGQGYNQPQHF. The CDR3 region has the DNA TGCAGTGCTAGCGGACAGGGCTATAATCAGCCCCAGCATTTT.

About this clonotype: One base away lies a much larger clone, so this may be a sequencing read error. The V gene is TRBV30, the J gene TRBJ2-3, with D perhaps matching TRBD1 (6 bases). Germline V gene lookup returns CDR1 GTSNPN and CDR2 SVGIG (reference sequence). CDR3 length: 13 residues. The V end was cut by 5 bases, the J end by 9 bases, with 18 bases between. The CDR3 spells CAWGGQLVPTQYF. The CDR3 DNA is TGTGCCTGGGGTGGACAGCTGGTCCCGACGCAGTATTTT.

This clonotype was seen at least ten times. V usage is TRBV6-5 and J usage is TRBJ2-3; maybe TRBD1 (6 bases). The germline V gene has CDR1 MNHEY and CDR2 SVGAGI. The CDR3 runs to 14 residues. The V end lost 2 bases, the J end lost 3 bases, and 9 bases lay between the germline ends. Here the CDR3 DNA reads TGTGCCAGCAGTTACGAGAGGGGGACAGATACGCAGTATTTT. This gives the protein CASSYERGTDTQYF.

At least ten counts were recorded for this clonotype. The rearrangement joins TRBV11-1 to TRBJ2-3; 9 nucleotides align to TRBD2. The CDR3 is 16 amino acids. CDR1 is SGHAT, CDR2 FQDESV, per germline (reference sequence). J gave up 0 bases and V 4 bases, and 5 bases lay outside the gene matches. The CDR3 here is CASSSPSGISTDTQYF. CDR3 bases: TGTGCCAGCAGCTCACCTAGCGGGATTAGCACAGATACGCAGTATTTT.

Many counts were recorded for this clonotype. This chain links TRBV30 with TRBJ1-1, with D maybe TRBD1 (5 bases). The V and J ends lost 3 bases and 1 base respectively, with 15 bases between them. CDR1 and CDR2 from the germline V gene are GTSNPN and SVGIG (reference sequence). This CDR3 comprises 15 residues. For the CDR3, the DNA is TGTGCCTGGAGGGGGGAGCAGGGTCGGAACACTGAAGCTTTCTTT. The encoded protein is CAWRGEQGRNTEAFF.

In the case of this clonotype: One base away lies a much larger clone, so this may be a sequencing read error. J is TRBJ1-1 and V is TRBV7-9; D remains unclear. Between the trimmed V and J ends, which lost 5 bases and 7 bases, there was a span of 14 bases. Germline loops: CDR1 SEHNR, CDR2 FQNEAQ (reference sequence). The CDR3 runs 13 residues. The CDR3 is CASSRDKGDEAFF. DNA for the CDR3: TGTGCCAGCAGCAGAGACAAGGGCGATGAAGCTTTCTTT.

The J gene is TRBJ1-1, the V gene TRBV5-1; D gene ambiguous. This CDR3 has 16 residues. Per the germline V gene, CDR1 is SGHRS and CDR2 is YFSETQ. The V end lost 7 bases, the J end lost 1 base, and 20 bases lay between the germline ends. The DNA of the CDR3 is TGCGCCAGCTCAAAAACTAGCCAAATGTGGAACACTGAAGCTTTCTTT. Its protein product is CASSKTSQMWNTEAFF.

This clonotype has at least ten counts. The CDR3 reads CASSPPGPTQETQYF. CDR3 in DNA: TGTGCCAGCTCACCACCGGGACCAACCCAAGAGACCCAGTACTTC. The rearrangement uses TRBV18 and TRBJ2-5; perhaps D is TRBD1 or TRBD2 (5 bases each). Germline CDR1 and CDR2: KGHSH and LQKENI. The CDR3 extends over 15 amino acids. V was pared by 0 bases and J by 1 base, with 9 bases between.

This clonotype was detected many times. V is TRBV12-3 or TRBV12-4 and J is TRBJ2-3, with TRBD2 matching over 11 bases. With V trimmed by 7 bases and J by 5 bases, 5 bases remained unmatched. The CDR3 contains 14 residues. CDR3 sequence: CASTSGGPRDTQYF. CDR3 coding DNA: TGTGCCAGCACTAGCGGGGGGCCCAGAGATACGCAGTATTTT.

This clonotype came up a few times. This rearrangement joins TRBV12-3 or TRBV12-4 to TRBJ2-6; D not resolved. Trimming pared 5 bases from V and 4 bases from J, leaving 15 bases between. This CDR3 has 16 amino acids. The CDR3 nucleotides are TGTGCCAGCAGTCCCAACCCGGCGCGGGGGGCCAACGTCCTGACTTTC. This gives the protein CASSPNPARGANVLTF.

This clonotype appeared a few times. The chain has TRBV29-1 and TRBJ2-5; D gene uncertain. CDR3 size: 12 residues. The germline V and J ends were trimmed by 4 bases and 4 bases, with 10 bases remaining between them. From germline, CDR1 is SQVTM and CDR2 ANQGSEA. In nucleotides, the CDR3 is TGCAGCGTTGGGAGCGCCGTAGAGACCCAGTACTTC. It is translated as CSVGSAVETQYF.

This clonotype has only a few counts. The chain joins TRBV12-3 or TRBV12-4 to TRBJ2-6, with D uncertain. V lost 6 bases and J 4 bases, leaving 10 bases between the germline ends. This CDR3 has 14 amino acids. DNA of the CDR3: TGTGCCAGCAGGTCTGGCTACGGGGCCAACGTCCTGACTTTC. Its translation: CASRSGYGANVLTF.

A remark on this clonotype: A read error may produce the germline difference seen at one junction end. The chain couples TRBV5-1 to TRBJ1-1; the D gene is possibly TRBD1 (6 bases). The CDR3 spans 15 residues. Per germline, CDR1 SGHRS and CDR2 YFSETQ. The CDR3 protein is CASSAHRDANTEAFF. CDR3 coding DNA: TGTGCCAGCAGCGCCCACAGGGACGCGAACACTGAAGCTTTCTTT.

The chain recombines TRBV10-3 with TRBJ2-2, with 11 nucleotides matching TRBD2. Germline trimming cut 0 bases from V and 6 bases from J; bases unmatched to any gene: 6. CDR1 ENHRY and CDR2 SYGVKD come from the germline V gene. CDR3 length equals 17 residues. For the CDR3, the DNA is TGTGCCATCAGTGAGTCGGGCGGGACTAGCGGCCCCGGGGAGCTGTTTTTT. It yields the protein CAISESGGTSGPGELFF.

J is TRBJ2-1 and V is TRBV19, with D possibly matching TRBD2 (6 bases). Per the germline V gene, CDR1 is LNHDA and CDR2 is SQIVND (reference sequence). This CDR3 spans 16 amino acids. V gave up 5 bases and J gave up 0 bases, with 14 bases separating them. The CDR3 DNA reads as TGTGCCAGTAGTCCAAAGGAGGGAGCCTCCTACAATGAGCAGTTCTTC. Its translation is CASSPKEGASYNEQFF.

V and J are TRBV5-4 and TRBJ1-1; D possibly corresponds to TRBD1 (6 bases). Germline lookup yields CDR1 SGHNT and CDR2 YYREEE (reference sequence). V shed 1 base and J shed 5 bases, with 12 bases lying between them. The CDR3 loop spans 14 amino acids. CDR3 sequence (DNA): TGTGCCAGCAGCTTGCAGGGGCGCAGAACTGAAGCTTTCTTT. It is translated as CASSLQGRRTEAFF.

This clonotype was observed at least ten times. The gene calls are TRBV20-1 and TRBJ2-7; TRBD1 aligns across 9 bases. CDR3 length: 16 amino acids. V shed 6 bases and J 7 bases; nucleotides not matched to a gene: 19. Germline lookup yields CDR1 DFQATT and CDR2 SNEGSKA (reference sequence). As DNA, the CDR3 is TGCAGTGCAAATTATGGGACAGGGCAGTCCATACGGGAGCAGTACTTC. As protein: CSANYGTGQSIREQYF.

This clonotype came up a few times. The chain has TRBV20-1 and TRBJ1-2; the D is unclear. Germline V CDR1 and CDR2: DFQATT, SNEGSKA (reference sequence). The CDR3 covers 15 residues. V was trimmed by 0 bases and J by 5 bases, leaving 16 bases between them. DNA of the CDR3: TGCAGTGCTAGAGATCAAACAGCCGGCGGGTATGGCTACACCTTC. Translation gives CSARDQTAGGYGYTF.

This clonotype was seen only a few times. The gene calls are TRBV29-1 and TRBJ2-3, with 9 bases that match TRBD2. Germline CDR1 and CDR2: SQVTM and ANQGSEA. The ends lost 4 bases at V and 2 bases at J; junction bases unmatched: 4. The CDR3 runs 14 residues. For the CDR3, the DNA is TGCAGCGTTGCCGGCGGGAGGGCCACAGATACGCAGTATTTT. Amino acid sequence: CSVAGGRATDTQYF.